This TCR beta chain was sequenced in a study of blood T cell repertoires in COVID-19. Original processing methods: Amplification of reference gene primers was used by the study to estimate nucleated cell counts. TCRdb's copy holds only in-frame clones and misses some; the assay was immunoSEQ multiplex PCR. V, J and clone size reflect that table, while D and trimming were determined from the DNA. This table has 150,000 or so clones, roughly 78% appearing once. Germline assignment: CDR1 KGHDR and CDR2 SFDVKD. CDR3 length equals 15 residues. V trimming: 1 base; J trimming: 5 bases; junction bases outside the gene matches: 4.

The gene calls are TRBV24-1 and TRBJ2-5, with 9 bases matching TRBD1. The source of this sequence is a woman aged 60-75 years with COVID-19, enrolled during active disease. Specimen: peripheral blood. The CDR3 bases are TGTGCCACCAGTGATTTACAGGGGGCTGGGGAGACCCAGTACTTC. Its translation: CATSDLQGAGETQYF.